This is a list of T cell receptor beta chains from one sample in a study of blood T cell repertoires in COVID-19. Produced via immunoSEQ multiplex PCR; TCRdb's table is partial and in-frame only. The repertoire holds about 480,000 clones, with 85% to 90% as singletons. Sequencing was performed on PBMCs or T cells enriched from blood (not recorded which). The receptor set was obtained from a woman in her forties who had recovered from COVID-19. Each CDR3 is given with its conserved first and last residue. A D gene is named only where the DNA matches it firmly. Some rows mark clone size as missing; the rest say once, few, many or name a class of expanded clone.

clone_size	v_call	d_call	j_call	cdr3_nt	cdr3_aa
.	TRBV5-1	.	TRBJ2-5	TGCGCCAGCAGCTCTCAAGAGACCCAGTACTTC	CASSSQETQYF
.	TRBV11-3	TRBD1	TRBJ2-1	TGTGCCAGCAGCACCGGACAGGGCACAGGGGATGACAATGAGCAGTTCTTC	CASSTGQGTGDDNEQFF
.	TRBV2	TRBD2	TRBJ2-5	TGTGCCAGCACCCTTCGGCTAGCGGGAGGAGAGACCCAGTACTTC	CASTLRLAGGETQYF
.	TRBV6-5	.	TRBJ1-6	TGTGCCAGCAGTTACGCAGGCGACTCCTATAATTCACCCCTCCACTTT	CASSYAGDSYNSPLHF
.	TRBV18	TRBD2	TRBJ2-1	TGTGCCAGCTCACCAAGACTAGCGGGAGGGATCAATGAGCAGTTCTTC	CASSPRLAGGINEQFF
.	TRBV25-1	TRBD1	TRBJ1-4	TGTGCCAGCAGTGAGAACCCCGGGACAGGGTATTGGGGTGAAAAACTGTTTTTT	CASSENPGTGYWGEKLFF
.	TRBV24-1	.	TRBJ1-4	TGTGCCACCAGTGATGGGCCGACTAATGAAAAACTGTTTTTT	CATSDGPTNEKLFF
.	TRBV27	TRBD2	TRBJ2-1	TGTGCCAGCCTCACAACCGGGCGAGGACTAGCGAACAATGAGCAGTTCTTC	CASLTTGRGLANNEQFF
.	TRBV10-2	TRBD2	TRBJ2-5	TGCGCCAGCAGGGGACTAGCGGGAGTTTTAGAGACCCAGTACTTC	CASRGLAGVLETQYF
.	TRBV30	.	TRBJ1-1	TGTGCCTGGTCCACAGGGATGTACACTGAAGCTTTCTTT	CAWSTGMYTEAFF
.	TRBV27	TRBD1	TRBJ1-5	TGTGCCAGCAGTTTCAGGGGGCCGGAGCCCCAGCATTTT	CASSFRGPEPQHF
.	TRBV30	.	TRBJ2-1	TGTGCCTGGAGAAGGAGGGAAGAGCAGTTCTTC	CAWRRREEQFF
.	TRBV15	.	TRBJ1-2	TGTGCCACCAGCAGAGATAACACAGCCAACTATGGCTACACCTTC	CATSRDNTANYGYTF
.	TRBV7-9	.	TRBJ2-1	TGTGCCAGCAACCCCTCGAGCTCCTACAATGAGCAGTTCTTC	CASNPSSSYNEQFF
few	TRBV27	.	TRBJ2-5	TGTGCCAGCAGTTTGTCTAAATATGAGACCCAGTACTTC	CASSLSKYETQYF
.	TRBV21-1	.	TRBJ2-1	TGTGCCAGCAGCCCCCCTCCCGCTACCAATGAGCAGTTCTTC	CASSPPPATNEQFF
.	TRBV7-2	.	TRBJ1-5	TGTGCCAGCAGCTTCGGGAGGGACTATCAGCCCCAGCATTTT	CASSFGRDYQPQHF
once	TRBV12-3/TRBV12-4	.	TRBJ2-3	TGTGCCAGCAGTCGACAGGGAGGAGATACGCAGTATTTT	CASSRQGGDTQYF
.	TRBV27	.	TRBJ2-7	TGTGCCAGCAGTTTGAGGGTGGGACTCGGACAACCAATTTACGAGCAGTACTTC	CASSLRVGLGQPIYEQYF
.	TRBV6-5	.	TRBJ1-1	TGTGCCAGCAGTTACTCCATGTTGAACACTGAAGCTTTCTTT	CASSYSMLNTEAFF
.	TRBV5-4	.	TRBJ2-3	TGTGCCAGCAGCCTCGGGGGATTCCTCACAGATACGCAGTATTTT	CASSLGGFLTDTQYF
.	TRBV7-2	.	TRBJ1-3	TGTGCCAGCAGCTTAGCGGCAGGGCAAAACACCATATATTTT	CASSLAAGQNTIYF
.	TRBV7-2	.	TRBJ2-6	TGTGCCAGCAGCCCCAACAACGTCCTGACTTTC	CASSPNNVLTF
.	TRBV19	.	TRBJ2-7	TGTGCCAGTAGTATAGTAATGGCCCTTGAATTCTACGAGCAGTACTTC	CASSIVMALEFYEQYF
.	TRBV5-1	.	TRBJ2-2	TGCGCCAGCAGCAGGGCCGACCGGGGCACCGGGGAGCTGTTTTTT	CASSRADRGTGELFF
.	TRBV6-4	.	TRBJ1-2	TGTGCCAGCAGTGAGTCGGCAGGGGCCCCTTATGGCTACACCTTC	CASSESAGAPYGYTF
.	TRBV6-5	.	TRBJ1-3	TGTGCCAGCAGTTACTCTTTTTCCCGAGTAGACACCATATATTTT	CASSYSFSRVDTIYF
.	TRBV23-1	TRBD1	TRBJ2-6	TGCGCTAGCCGATCTAAGACAGGGGGCCTTTCTGGGGCCAACGTCCTGACTTTC	CASRSKTGGLSGANVLTF
few	TRBV7-9	TRBD1	TRBJ1-2	TGTGCCAGCTCCAGGGGGCGGATGGTGGAGGATGGCTACACCTTC	CASSRGRMVEDGYTF
.	TRBV4-1	TRBD2	TRBJ2-4	TGCGCCAGCAGCCAAGACAGGAGCGGGGATTCCAAAAACATTCAGTACTTC	CASSQDRSGDSKNIQYF
.	TRBV10-2	.	TRBJ1-5	TGCGCCAGCAGGATGGACAGTTACAGCAATCAGCCCCAGCATTTT	CASRMDSYSNQPQHF
.	TRBV18	TRBD1	TRBJ2-3	TGTGCCAGCGCCGGACAGGGTCCAGATACGCAGTATTTT	CASAGQGPDTQYF
.	TRBV19	.	TRBJ1-5	TGTGCCAGTAGCCACCCGGCCGACAGTAGCAATCAGCCCCAGCATTTT	CASSHPADSSNQPQHF
.	TRBV7-6	.	TRBJ2-7	TGTGCCAGCAGCTCGTCCCCTCCGGAGGAGCAGTACTTC	CASSSSPPEEQYF
.	TRBV24-1	.	TRBJ1-2	TGTGCCACCAGTGATGGACAGAACTATGGCTACACCTTC	CATSDGQNYGYTF
once	TRBV6-5	TRBD2	TRBJ2-2	TGTGCCAGCAGATCCGGGAGGGTTCGTCCCGGGGAGCTGTTTTTT	CASRSGRVRPGELFF
.	TRBV6-5	TRBD1	TRBJ2-5	TGTGCCAGCGGTTTGGGCGGGACAGGGACTACCGAGACCCAGTACTTC	CASGLGGTGTTETQYF
.	TRBV19	.	TRBJ2-1	TGTGCCAGTAGTATAAGTGGCTCGTACAATGAGCAGTTCTTC	CASSISGSYNEQFF
.	TRBV5-6	.	TRBJ2-3	TGTGCCAGCACCTTAGGGGTCACAGATACGCAGTATTTT	CASTLGVTDTQYF
.	TRBV7-6	TRBD2	TRBJ2-7	TGTGCCAGCAGCATGGCCGGGGAGGGTTACGAGCAGTACTTC	CASSMAGEGYEQYF
.	TRBV7-9	.	TRBJ1-1	TGTGCCAGCAGCACTCAGGGGCCAGGGTTTGGCTCGACGAACACTGAAGCTTTCTTT	CASSTQGPGFGSTNTEAFF
.	TRBV3-1/TRBV3-2	TRBD2	TRBJ2-1	TGTGCCAGCAGCCCCCTTACTAAGCGGGAGTTCCCCTACAATGAGCAGTTCTTC	CASSPLTKREFPYNEQFF
.	TRBV19	.	TRBJ1-5	TGTGCCAGTAGTATGTATTTCAGGGGCGAAAATCAGCCCCAGCATTTT	CASSMYFRGENQPQHF
.	TRBV29-1	.	TRBJ2-7	TGCAGCGCTGTGGGGAGCTCCTACGAGCAGTACTTC	CSAVGSSYEQYF
.	TRBV25-1	TRBD1	TRBJ1-6	TGTGCCAGCAGTCCGCAGGGGGAGCAACGGTCACCCCTCCACTTT	CASSPQGEQRSPLHF
.	TRBV28	.	TRBJ1-2	TGTGCCAGCAGTTTCGCTGCCGGCTATGGCTACACCTTC	CASSFAAGYGYTF
.	TRBV5-6	TRBD1	TRBJ1-2	TGTGCCAGCAGCTCCGGACAGGGAAGGAATGCTGGCTACACCTTC	CASSSGQGRNAGYTF
.	TRBV18	.	TRBJ2-7	TGTGCCACCTCGCGGGACAGACCGACCTACGAGCAGTACTTC	CATSRDRPTYEQYF
.	TRBV28	.	TRBJ2-5	TGTGCCAGCCAGGGTTTTCAAGAGACCCAGTACTTC	CASQGFQETQYF
once	TRBV15	TRBD1	TRBJ1-2	TGTGCCACCAGCATCGACTCCGGACACAGGGGATCCTATGGCTACACCTTC	CATSIDSGHRGSYGYTF
once	TRBV5-1	TRBD1	TRBJ1-2	TGCGCCAGCAGCTTGGGACAGGGCTTTGGCTACACCTTC	CASSLGQGFGYTF
.	TRBV27	.	TRBJ2-5	TGTGCCAGCAGTTGGGGCATGACCCAGTACTTC	CASSWGMTQYF
.	TRBV18	.	TRBJ2-1	TGTGCCAGCTCACCTACTAATCGGGACTCCCGGCAGTTCTTC	CASSPTNRDSRQFF
.	TRBV6-2/TRBV6-3	.	TRBJ2-2	TGTGCCAGCAGTTACCAGGGTGCCGGGGAGCTGTTTTTT	CASSYQGAGELFF
.	TRBV6-5	.	TRBJ2-5	TGTGCCAGCAGCAAGGGGCTTCTGGAGACCCAGTACTTC	CASSKGLLETQYF
few	TRBV25-1	.	TRBJ2-6	TGTGCCAGCAGTAACCAACAGTTTCTCTCTGGGGCCAACGTCCTGACTTTC	CASSNQQFLSGANVLTF
.	TRBV27	.	TRBJ1-4	TGTGCCAGCAGTTTATGGGGCCGGGAAAAACTGTTTTTT	CASSLWGREKLFF
.	TRBV3-1/TRBV3-2	TRBD1	TRBJ2-7	TGTGCCAGCAGCCAGACAGGGTCCTACGAGCAGTACTTC	CASSQTGSYEQYF
.	TRBV19	TRBD1	TRBJ1-2	TGTGCCAGTAGTATAGTCGGGACAGACTATGGCTACACCTTC	CASSIVGTDYGYTF
.	TRBV2	.	TRBJ1-3	TGTGCCAGCAGTGAAGGCAGGGCGGTGCTCTCTGGAAACACCATATATTTT	CASSEGRAVLSGNTIYF